Following are 4 T cell receptor beta chains from one sample sequenced in a study of blood T cells in healthy people across ages. Then a second PCR, running about 7 to 11 cycles, was carried out with a sample-barcoded 5' primer and a J-beta primer mix. Via MiXCR, TCRdb re-called the 5' RACE reads, giving one row per CDR3 protein. The sample consists of about 670,000 distinct CDR3 sequences, around two fifths of them appearing once. Sequenced: blood. The receptors derive from a man older than 75 in good health.

This clonotype showed up just a few times. The rearrangement joins TRBV12-3 or TRBV12-4 to TRBJ1-4; 7 bases map to TRBD1. The V gene end was trimmed by 5 bases and the J gene end by 1 base; junction bases not matched to a gene: 1. CDR3 length equals 14 residues. CDR3 in amino acids: CASSRDRTNEKLFF. As DNA, the CDR3 is TGTGCCAGCAGTCGGGACAGAACTAATGAAAAACTGTTTTTT.

The chain carries TRBV7-2 and TRBJ2-1, with a tentative D call TRBD1 (6 bases). Germline CDR1 SGHTA, CDR2 FQGNSA. V was cut by 5 bases and J by 5 bases, with 16 bases left in between. The CDR3 extends over 15 amino acids. The CDR3 sequence is CASSQLGQTHNEQFF. The CDR3 DNA is TGTGCCAGCAGCCAACTAGGACAGACTCACAATGAGCAGTTCTTC.

This clonotype came up many times. The chain links TRBV19 to TRBJ1-1, with 9 positions matching TRBD1. Germline V lookup: CDR1 LNHDA, CDR2 SQIVND (reference sequence). V lost 4 bases, J lost 1 base, and 7 bases stayed unmatched. There are 16 residues in the CDR3. The CDR3 reads CASSTGTGTGNTEAFF. CDR3 DNA: TGTGCCAGTAGTACCGGGACAGGGACGGGGAACACTGAAGCTTTCTTT.

This clonotype was counted only a few times. A single base separates this from a much larger clone, so it may be a read error. The V and J genes are TRBV10-3 and TRBJ2-5; 11 bases are shared with TRBD2. V shed 6 bases, J shed 11 bases, and the junction held 11 bases outside the gene matches. The CDR3 sequence is 14 residues long. CDR1 is ENHRY, CDR2 SYGVKD, per germline. The CDR3, as DNA: TGTGCCATCAGATTTAGCGGGAGGGACGGCAAGCAGTACTTC. This encodes CAIRFSGRDGKQYF.